The 11 T cell receptor beta chains given below trace back to one sample, sequenced in a study of cytomegalovirus exposure and HLA in healthy donors. Primers for the PCR totalled 60 Vbeta and 13 Jbeta. Libraries were prepared by immunoSEQ multiplex PCR; TCRdb keeps only in-frame clonotypes and omits some of them. The sample contains some 220,000 clones, 77% of which appear only once. The material sequenced was PBMCs. These receptors were obtained from a woman in her sixties or seventies in good health and CMV-seropositive.

The V and J genes are TRBV29-1 and TRBJ2-3, with a weak D call TRBD1 (5 bases). The CDR3 extends over 12 amino acids. V was shortened by 6 bases and J by 6 bases, with 13 bases between the two germline ends. Germline V gene sequence: CDR1 SQVTM, CDR2 ANQGSEA. CDR3 residues: CSVRQNLDTQYF. DNA for the CDR3: TGCAGCGTGAGACAGAATCTCGATACGCAGTATTTT.

Here the CDR3 reads CASSLRRGPLTYEQYF. CDR3 bases: TGTGCCAGCAGTCTCCGACGCGGGCCGTTAACCTACGAGCAGTACTTC. The chain uses TRBV28 and TRBJ2-7; TRBD2 is a possible D gene (5 bases). CDR3 length: 16 amino acids. V dropped 5 bases and J dropped 2 bases, with 19 bases sitting between them. The germline gives CDR1 MDHEN, CDR2 SYDVKM.

The genes are TRBV5-1 and TRBJ1-4; 9 bases are shared with TRBD1. Germline V gene sequence: CDR1 SGHRS, CDR2 YFSETQ. J lost 5 bases, V lost 5 bases, and 13 bases had no gene match. The CDR3 loop spans 17 amino acids. DNA for the CDR3: TGCGCCAGCAGTACGCTCTCGGGACAGGGAGCGAATGAAAAACTGTTTTTT. This gives the protein CASSTLSGQGANEKLFF. Combining the CDR3 with reference TRBV5-1 and TRBJ1-4 gives the whole variable domain KAGVTQTPRYLIKTRGQQVTLSCSPISGHRSVSWYQQTPGQGLQFLFEYFSETQRNKGNFPGRFSGRQFSNSRSEMNVSTLELGDSALYLCASSTLSGQGANEKLFFGSGTQLSVL.

This clone was recorded a few times. The chain couples TRBV19 to TRBJ1-1; the D gene is possibly TRBD1 (6 bases). This CDR3 contains 13 residues. Germline assignment: CDR1 LNHDA and CDR2 SQIVND (reference sequence). The V end was cut by 4 bases, the J end by 1 base, with 7 bases between. Written as DNA, the CDR3 is TGTGCCAGTAGTACGACAGGGAACACTGAAGCTTTCTTT. This gives the protein CASSTTGNTEAFF.

In this sample, this clone turned up a few times. The chain employs TRBV6-6 and TRBJ2-5; 7 nucleotides agree with TRBD2. The V segment lost 6 bases and the J segment 4 bases; nucleotides outside the gene matches: 8. The CDR3 runs to 14 residues. Germline V CDR1 and CDR2: MNHNY, SVGAGI (reference sequence). CDR3 sequence reads: CASSYWEGSETQYF. DNA of the CDR3: TGTGCCAGCAGCTATTGGGAGGGGTCAGAGACCCAGTACTTC.

The chain has TRBV19 and TRBJ1-2; TRBD1 matches 7 bases. CDR3 size: 14 residues. Trimming removed 6 bases from V and 1 base from J; junction bases left unmatched: 5. Looked up from germline, CDR1 is LNHDA and CDR2 is SQIVND (reference sequence). The chain's CDR3 is CASSLTGLNYGYTF. The CDR3 bases are TGTGCCAGTAGCCTGACAGGGCTTAACTATGGCTACACCTTC.

This chain joins TRBV5-1 and TRBJ2-3; weak D call: TRBD1 (5 bases). V lost 2 bases and J lost 4, with 8 bases in between. The CDR3 is made up of 13 amino acids. Per the germline V gene, CDR1 is SGHRS and CDR2 is YFSETQ. CDR3 bases: TGCGCCAGCAGCTTACAGGACGCAGATACGCAGTATTTT. This gives the protein CASSLQDADTQYF. Full variable domain (rest looked up from reference TRBV5-1 and TRBJ2-3): KAGVTQTPRYLIKTRGQQVTLSCSPISGHRSVSWYQQTPGQGLQFLFEYFSETQRNKGNFPGRFSGRQFSNSRSEMNVSTLELGDSALYLCASSLQDADTQYFGPGTRLTVL.

V and J are TRBV4-1 and TRBJ1-5; D is possibly TRBD1 (5 bases). Germline assignment: CDR1 MGHRA and CDR2 YSYEKL. V was cut by 6 bases and J by 2 bases, with 14 bases left in between. CDR3 length: 15 residues. The CDR3 DNA reads TGCGCCAGCAGTCCCCAGGGAGGCCGCAATCAGCCCCAGCATTTT. Encoded protein: CASSPQGGRNQPQHF.

This chain links TRBV7-9 with TRBJ2-5, with 8 nucleotides matching TRBD2. V lost 8 bases to trimming and J lost 5 bases; unmatched junction nucleotides: 13. The length of the CDR3 is 15 residues. Germline-derived CDR1 and CDR2 are SEHNR and FQNEAQ (reference sequence). Here the CDR3 DNA reads TGTGCCAGCTCTCGGGGGGGTAGTTGGTTGGAGACCCAGTACTTC. Translated, it gives CASSRGGSWLETQYF.

The chain is built from TRBV19 and TRBJ1-5, with D perhaps TRBD1 (5 bases). V shed 6 bases and J shed 2 bases, with 14 bases lying between them. The CDR3 has 15 residues. Germline V gene lookup returns CDR1 LNHDA and CDR2 SQIVND (reference sequence). The CDR3 sequence: CASSRGTSGNQPQHF. CDR3 DNA: TGTGCCAGTAGCCGGGGGACGTCGGGCAATCAGCCCCAGCATTTT.

V gene TRBV10-1 combines with J gene TRBJ2-1, with 13 bases that match TRBD2. The CDR3 is 15 amino acids. The germline gives CDR1 WNHNN, CDR2 SYGVQD (reference sequence). V lost 4 bases, J lost 8 bases, and 5 bases stayed unmatched. The CDR3 DNA reads as TGCGCCAGCAGTGGTCCGGGACTAGCGGGACATGAGCAGTTCTTC. Translation gives CASSGPGLAGHEQFF.